The TCR beta chain under discussion was sequenced for a study of blood T cell repertoires in COVID-19 (dated by TCRdb to about 2020). Regarding the complete study: Samples from collaborators originated in the United States, Italy and Spain and spanned both the acute and convalescent phases of COVID-19. The prospective study material was composed of cDNA or gDNA derived from T cells, B-cell-depleted T cells, or PBMCs. The dataset comprised deeply sampled blood TCRbeta repertoires from subjects exposed to, actively infected with, or recovered from COVID-19. The repertoires were released in a freely available public database meant as a resource for research on the immune response to SARS-CoV-2. The samples were drawn from two sources: the first 160 participants of the ongoing ImmuneRACE study, and 950 to 1,500 subjects contributed by 6 global collaborators. The sample metadata nearly always contained a de-identified subject ID, COVID-19 status, age in years and sex. Where available, HLA class I and class II types were obtained from metadata supplied by the sample provider rather than from assay-based typing.

TCRbeta CDR3 regions were amplified from genomic DNA using the immunoSEQ Assay, a bias-controlled multiplex PCR. For the original study's pipeline: Within the assay, amplification of reference gene primers was used to estimate how many nucleated cells each sample contained. Sequence reads were collapsed and filtered to measure the absolute abundance of every unique TCRbeta CDR3 rearrangement. For each sample, productive Simpson clonality was calculated as the square root of Simpson's diversity index across productive rearrangements. TCRdb mirrors the immuneACCESS table, restricted to in-frame sequences. Some clones are absent from its copies; in checked studies, under half trace to an unresolved V gene, and the reason for the others is unknown. The D gene and trimming were derived from the DNA, and the V and J assignments and clone size from that table. Across this sample there are 250,000 or so clones, with roughly 83% seen only once. The top ten clonotypes cover 9% to 15% of the sample.

This clone was seen only once. Its binding antigen is unknown. No base quality information exists; no much larger clone differs at one position. Summary of the overall study and its limitations: How much clinical and demographic metadata was included differed by source and by participant, and the metadata was provided uncurated.

Collaborating institutions collected whole blood in K2EDTA tubes following their own protocols. For TCRbeta analysis, collaborators shipped samples in one of three forms: frozen whole blood, isolated PBMCs, or DNA extracted from either of those sample types. According to the germline V gene (reference sequence), CDR1 reads MNHEY and CDR2 reads SMNVEV. From cysteine to phenylalanine, the CDR3 is 14 amino acids long. Only the CDR3 part of the read is kept: 42 bases, read in frame from the first base. The V and J ends are trimmed by 5 bases and 6 bases, leaving 16 bases between them. Sequences were obtained from peripheral blood. The receptor was derived from a man aged 80 or over with acute or convalescent COVID-19. The chain uses TRBV27 and TRBJ1-2, with the D gene uncertain. The CDR3 is CASSPRHDTNGYTF. DNA sequence: TGTGCCAGCAGTCCGAGACACGATACGAATGGCTACACCTTC.